Listed below are T cell receptor beta chains from one sample, sequenced in a study of T-cell reconstitution after alpha-beta-depleted transplantation in children. TCRdb called the PCR reads again in MiXCR, with one record for every CDR3 protein. The table includes 420,000 or so distinct CDR3 sequences, 9.5% to 13% detected once. The sample was PBMCs from the stem cell graft donor, taken from the stem cell graft. These receptor sequences come from a human donor who donated a stem cell graft to a child with acute myeloid leukemia. The CDR3 runs from the conserved cysteine through the conserved F or W.

CDR3 protein,V gene,J gene
CASSQVGLAGGPGTGELFF,TRBV4-3,TRBJ2-2
CASSFGPSGSHNF,TRBV7-9,TRBJ2-4
CSAQTYNEQFF,TRBV29-1,TRBJ2-1
CASSLTPRAGGSTDTQYF,TRBV5-1,TRBJ2-3
CAISGQGEVNEQFF,TRBV10-3,TRBJ2-1
CASSLEGAGNSYEQYF,TRBV12-3/TRBV12-4,TRBJ2-7
CSAPWAGRYIQYF,TRBV20-1,TRBJ2-4
CASSITGFPTDTQYF,TRBV5-5,TRBJ2-3
CASSYAGTTGGGELFF,TRBV6-2/TRBV6-3,TRBJ2-2
CASSLDAGVGDEQFF,TRBV5-1,TRBJ2-1
CASSLAGGGPYNEQFF,TRBV5-1,TRBJ2-1
CASSQGRAGAFETQYF,TRBV3-1,TRBJ2-5
CSARDSWVSGNTIYF,TRBV20-1,TRBJ1-3
CASSSEQGTGYEQYF,TRBV27,TRBJ2-7
CASSGLLKNTEAFF,TRBV4-1,TRBJ1-1
CASSLYVGSTDTQYF,TRBV12-3/TRBV12-4,TRBJ2-3
CASSRGAGQGSPQYF,TRBV18,TRBJ2-3
CASSFWSYAANVLTF,TRBV5-5,TRBJ2-6
CASSRTVGDEQYF,TRBV6-1,TRBJ2-7
CASSSDRVQETQYF,TRBV12-3/TRBV12-4,TRBJ2-5
CASSQVSGELFF,TRBV3-1,TRBJ2-2
CASSQDGGHYSSYNEQFF,TRBV4-2,TRBJ2-1
CASSLVVSSPTQYF,TRBV7-2,TRBJ2-3
CASSLGGGRGDEQFF,TRBV5-1,TRBJ2-1
CASSLEVYHEQFF,TRBV5-5,TRBJ2-1
CSVEREGEGTDTQYF,TRBV29-1,TRBJ2-3
CASSQVHTTSTDTQYF,TRBV14,TRBJ2-3
CATSHGMVDTQYF,TRBV24-1,TRBJ2-3
CASRGTGWDEQFF,TRBV12-3/TRBV12-4,TRBJ2-1
CSARSTGGNTIYF,TRBV20-1,TRBJ1-3
CASSLVGGKETQYF,TRBV5-1,TRBJ2-5
CASSQGSMGPGRDGYTF,TRBV3-1,TRBJ1-2
CASSLQSEQFF,TRBV5-1,TRBJ2-1
CASSQWTAPTGVEQYF,TRBV5-1,TRBJ2-7
CASREDPRDLAKNIQYF,TRBV6-1,TRBJ2-4
CASSLAAPAGGIDTQYF,TRBV5-8,TRBJ2-3
CASRTTEQYEQYF,TRBV7-2,TRBJ2-7
CASSPYGGNGNQPQHF,TRBV3-1,TRBJ1-5
CASYVSGLGETQYF,TRBV2,TRBJ2-5
CASSSGTGQNSPLHF,TRBV19,TRBJ1-6
CASSATEYSYEQYF,TRBV7-2,TRBJ2-7
CASSPGGLGSPLHF,TRBV7-6,TRBJ1-6
CAIKTSGPTDTQYF,TRBV10-3,TRBJ2-3
CASSESVIAARGTDTQYF,TRBV2,TRBJ2-3
CASSLRLAGGQETQYF,TRBV7-2,TRBJ2-5
CASSVEGSPVSNSPLHF,TRBV9,TRBJ1-6